This is a list of T cell receptor beta chains from one sample in a study of OX40 agonist ivuxolimab in advanced cancers. Produced via immunoSEQ multiplex PCR; TCRdb's table is partial and in-frame only. The table shows 40,000 or so clones, with roughly 82% occurring only once. This specimen consisted of CD4+ or CD8+ T cells sorted from blood, obtained in a trial of the OX40 agonist ivuxolimab. Source of these receptors: an adult with an advanced solid tumor such as melanoma, head and neck, liver or kidney cancer. Both conserved end residues are part of each CDR3. The D gene is left open where the match is weak. Size is omitted from some rows. Given values are once, few, many or a class for expanded clones.

cdr3_length clone_size j_call d_call v_call cdr3_aa cdr3_nt
12 - TRBJ1-5 - TRBV2 CASLGSNQPQHF TGTGCCAGCCTGGGCAGCAATCAGCCCCAGCATTTT
15 - TRBJ2-7 - TRBV9 CASSLGDGSSYEQYF TGTGCCAGCAGCCTAGGGGACGGGAGCTCCTACGAGCAGTACTTC
15 once TRBJ1-1 - TRBV18 CASSPKDQRLTEAFF TGTGCCAGCTCACCAAAGGACCAGCGGCTCACTGAAGCTTTCTTT
13 - TRBJ2-5 - TRBV7-9 CASSLSVGETQYF TGTGCCAGCAGCTTAAGCGTCGGGGAGACCCAGTACTTC
13 - TRBJ1-1 - TRBV7-2 CASSFSVNTEAFF TGTGCCAGCAGCTTTAGTGTGAACACTGAAGCTTTCTTT
13 - TRBJ2-3 - TRBV10-1 CASSFMSTDTQYF TGCGCCAGCAGTTTCATGAGCACAGATACGCAGTATTTT
16 - TRBJ2-2 TRBD2 TRBV7-6 CASSLLAGGSTGELFF TGTGCCAGCAGCTTACTAGCGGGGGGATCCACCGGGGAGCTGTTTTTT
18 - TRBJ2-2 TRBD2 TRBV5-4 CASSLGAGLAGNTGELFF TGTGCCAGCAGCTTGGGGGCGGGACTAGCGGGAAACACCGGGGAGCTGTTTTTT
11 - TRBJ2-7 - TRBV7-9 CASSVIAGQYF TGTGCCAGCAGCGTCATAGCTGGGCAGTACTTC
11 - TRBJ1-2 - TRBV20-1 CSAREGRGYTF TGCAGTGCTAGAGAAGGACGTGGCTACACCTTC
14 - TRBJ1-5 - TRBV2 CASSLLRWNQPQHF TGTGCCAGCAGTCTATTACGGTGGAATCAGCCCCAGCATTTT
14 - TRBJ2-1 TRBD1 TRBV6-5 CASRPTGDYNEQFF TGTGCCAGCAGGCCGACAGGGGACTACAATGAGCAGTTCTTC
14 medium-sized TRBJ2-7 TRBD2 TRBV19 CASSIVAGPNEQYF TGTGCCAGTAGTATAGTAGCGGGGCCCAACGAGCAGTACTTC
16 once TRBJ2-7 - TRBV5-4 CASSLWERGWGNEQYF TGTGCCAGCAGCTTGTGGGAAAGGGGTTGGGGGAACGAGCAGTACTTC
15 - TRBJ1-1 - TRBV11-2 CASSLDLVSRTEAFF TGTGCCAGCAGCTTAGATCTTGTCAGTCGGACTGAAGCTTTCTTT
11 - TRBJ1-1 - TRBV7-9 CASSSPLKAFF TGTGCCAGCAGCTCACCGCTAAAAGCTTTCTTT
15 - TRBJ2-3 - TRBV5-4 CASSLSQSGTDTQYF TGTGCCAGCAGCTTGTCACAGTCGGGCACAGATACGCAGTATTTT
13 once TRBJ2-7 TRBD1 TRBV5-1 CASSYDRVHEQYF TGCGCCAGCAGCTACGACAGGGTCCACGAGCAGTACTTC
13 - TRBJ1-2 - TRBV15 CATSRGVTDGYTF TGTGCCACCAGCAGAGGAGTTACAGATGGCTACACCTTC
11 - TRBJ1-6 - TRBV30 CAWSVDSPLHF TGTGCCTGGAGTGTCGACTCACCCCTCCACTTT
12 few TRBJ1-2 - TRBV25-1 CASSEGARGYTF TGTGCCAGCAGTGAAGGGGCGCGGGGCTACACCTTC
16 - TRBJ1-1 TRBD1 TRBV6-6 CASSYFGTGRGTEAFF TGTGCCAGCAGTTACTTTGGGACAGGAAGGGGCACTGAAGCTTTCTTT
14 - TRBJ2-4 - TRBV28 CASSLDGPKNIQYF TGTGCCAGCAGTTTAGACGGACCCAAAAACATTCAGTACTTC
14 few TRBJ2-1 - TRBV5-1 CASSSTGKNNEQFF TGCGCCAGCAGCTCGACTGGGAAAAACAATGAGCAGTTCTTC
16 - TRBJ1-4 - TRBV30 CAWSLSNGATNEKLFF TGTGCCTGGAGCCTCTCAAACGGGGCAACTAATGAAAAACTGTTTTTT
15 once TRBJ1-2 TRBD1 TRBV5-6 CASRSGTGIMNGYTF TGTGCCAGCAGATCAGGGACAGGTATAATGAATGGCTACACCTTC